This note documents a single T cell receptor beta chain sequence. Its antigen is undetermined. Primers included in the PCR were 60 Vbeta and 13 Jbeta primers. Assay used: immunoSEQ multiplex PCR; TCRdb lists only in-frame clones, some missing. Of approximately 150,000 clones listed, approximately 73% are singletons. In germline, CDR1 is MGHRA, CDR2 YSYEKL. There are 16 residues in the CDR3. V was trimmed by 1 base and J by 0 bases, leaving 9 bases between them. The sample comes from a study of cytomegalovirus exposure and HLA in healthy donors. Overall study: An earlier analysis found around 100 million unique TCR beta sequences from about 179 million T cells.

Whole-study findings and limits: The majority of TCR sequences were rare, yet some public TCRs appeared in many donors.

The sequence was obtained from a man aged 45 to 65 in good health and CMV-seronegative. The sequencing sample was made of PBMCs. The chain is built from TRBV4-1 and TRBJ2-2, with D hard to call. The DNA of the CDR3 is TGCGCCAGCAGCCAAGTATTGCGGTCGAACACCGGGGAGCTGTTTTTT. Translated: CASSQVLRSNTGELFF.